The rows below give T cell receptor beta chains drawn from one sample of a study of T cells after yellow fever vaccination. TCRdb fed the 5' RACE reads into MiXCR, producing one record per CDR3 protein. The sample yields about 350,000 distinct CDR3 sequences, roughly 4.3% seen once. Sequenced material: PBMCs, taken 5 days after the yellow fever booster vaccination. The source of these receptors is a man younger than 35 who received the YFV17D yellow fever vaccine. Each CDR3 is given with its conserved first and last residue. A D gene is named only where the DNA matches it firmly. The size entry is marked missing in some rows and otherwise reads once, few, many or a size class.

>TRBJ1-6|many|NA|TRBV20-1
TGCAGTGCTCAAGGAATGAAGGGGGTAATTAATTCACCCCTCCACTTT
CSAQGMKGVINSPLHF
>TRBJ2-7|many|NA|TRBV12-3/TRBV12-4
TGTGCCAGCACCTCGGTGGGATTCTACGAGCAGTACTTC
CASTSVGFYEQYF
>TRBJ1-1|few|NA|TRBV7-2
TGTGCCAGCAGCGGACGGAGGAACACTGAAGCTTTCTTT
CASSGRRNTEAFF
>TRBJ2-1|NA|NA|TRBV5-1
TGCGCCAGCAGCTTGGATGGGCTGGACTCCAATGAGCAGTTCTTC
CASSLDGLDSNEQFF
>TRBJ2-7|few|NA|TRBV29-1
TGCAGCGTTACGGAGAGAACCTACGAGCAGTACTTC
CSVTERTYEQYF
>TRBJ1-1|NA|NA|TRBV19
TGTGCCAGTAGTTTGGGGCCTGACACTGAAGCTTTCTTT
CASSLGPDTEAFF
>TRBJ2-7|NA|NA|TRBV7-2
TGTGCCAGCAGCTTAGTTCCAGGGACCTCCGGAGCCTACGAGCAGTACTTC
CASSLVPGTSGAYEQYF
>TRBJ1-6|NA|NA|TRBV6-2/TRBV6-3
TGTGCCAGCAGTTACTCGCGGACGAATAATTCACCCCTCCACTTT
CASSYSRTNNSPLHF
>TRBJ2-7|NA|TRBD1|TRBV4-3
TGCGCCAGCAGCCTTATAGAGACAGGGAGATACGAGCAGTACTTC
CASSLIETGRYEQYF
>TRBJ2-7|few|NA|TRBV18
TGTGCCAGCTCAGGACAGCGGAGCTCCTACGAGCAGTACTTC
CASSGQRSSYEQYF
>TRBJ2-7|NA|TRBD1|TRBV5-4
TGTGCCAGCAGTTGGGGAAACCGGGACAGGGGAGTCCCCTACGAGCAGTACTTC
CASSWGNRDRGVPYEQYF
>TRBJ1-1|few|NA|TRBV6-2/TRBV6-3
TGTGCCAGCAGACCGAAGCGGGTGAACACTGAAGCTTTCTTT
CASRPKRVNTEAFF
>TRBJ1-2|NA|NA|TRBV6-6
TGTGCCAGCAGTTACTTCGTAGGGCACAACTATGGCTACACCTTC
CASSYFVGHNYGYTF
>TRBJ1-1|NA|NA|TRBV10-2
TGCGCCAGCAGTCCGGGGGGGCATACAGGGATGTCTTCGAACACTGAAGCTTTCTTT
CASSPGGHTGMSSNTEAFF
>TRBJ1-4|many|TRBD1|TRBV29-1
TGCAGCGTTGAACCCAGGGGGCAAAATGAAAAACTGTTTTTT
CSVEPRGQNEKLFF
>TRBJ2-7|few|NA|TRBV6-1
TGTGCCAGCACCATCGAGCTGGGACACCGGCGGGGTGAGCAGTACTTC
CASTIELGHRRGEQYF
>TRBJ1-5|few|NA|TRBV28
TGTGCCAGCAGCGGGCAGGGGATAGACAATCAGCCCCAGCATTTT
CASSGQGIDNQPQHF
>TRBJ2-7|few|NA|TRBV30
TGTGCCTGGACGGGAAGATCCTACGAGCAGTACTTC
CAWTGRSYEQYF
>TRBJ2-7|few|TRBD1|TRBV2
TGTGCCAGCAGACTTAGGGGGCTATACGAGCAGTACTTC
CASRLRGLYEQYF
>TRBJ2-1|few|NA|TRBV9
TGTGCCAGCAGCGTAGCTCAAGCGATGAGCTCCTACAATGAGCAGTTCTTC
CASSVAQAMSSYNEQFF
>TRBJ1-4|few|TRBD1|TRBV7-2
TGTGCCAGCAGCTACGGACAGGGGCATGCTAATGAAAAACTGTTTTTT
CASSYGQGHANEKLFF
>TRBJ2-1|many|TRBD1|TRBV5-4
TGTGCCAGCAGTTTGGACAGGGCTAAATACAATGAGCAGTTCTTC
CASSLDRAKYNEQFF
>TRBJ1-2|NA|NA|TRBV7-2
TGTGCCAGCAGCTCACAGGGTTCGGCCTATGGCTACACCTTC
CASSSQGSAYGYTF
>TRBJ2-7|once|NA|TRBV4-1
TGCGCCAGCAGCCAAGTAACAGGAACACAGTACTTC
CASSQVTGTQYF
>TRBJ2-4|few|NA|TRBV5-6
TGTGCCAGCAGCTTGGCGACTGTTTACATTCAGTACTTC
CASSLATVYIQYF
>TRBJ1-4|few|TRBD1|TRBV6-5
TGTGCCAGCAGAAGGACAGGGGGCTTAACTAATGAAAAACTGTTTTTT
CASRRTGGLTNEKLFF
>TRBJ2-7|many|TRBD1|TRBV5-1
TGCGCCAGCAGCTTCCGGGACAGGGCCTCCTACGAGCAGTACTTC
CASSFRDRASYEQYF
>TRBJ1-5|few|NA|TRBV9
TGTGCCAGCAGCGTTGGGGGATTGTCAAATCAGCCCCAGCATTTT
CASSVGGLSNQPQHF
>TRBJ2-3|many|TRBD2|TRBV6-5
TGTGCCAGCAGTTCCCGCGGTCGGCCTAGCGGGGGGGGTACGCAGTATTTT
CASSSRGRPSGGGTQYF
>TRBJ2-2|many|NA|TRBV27
TGTGCCAGCAAGGTAGCGCAGGCCTTCACCGGGGAGCTGTTTTTT
CASKVAQAFTGELFF
>TRBJ2-1|NA|NA|TRBV7-2
TGTGCCAGCAGCTTGTGGCGGGGCTGGGACAATGAGCAGTTCTTC
CASSLWRGWDNEQFF
>TRBJ2-3|many|NA|TRBV5-1
TGCGCCAGCAGCTTCACCGGGACTAGCACAGATACGCAGTATTTT
CASSFTGTSTDTQYF
>TRBJ1-6|few|NA|TRBV20-1
TGCAGTGCTCGGGGGAATCATTCACCCCTCCACTTT
CSARGNHSPLHF
>TRBJ1-6|few|TRBD1|TRBV9
TGTGCCAGCAGCGGACAGGGCGGGGGATCACCCCTCCACTTT
CASSGQGGGSPLHF
>TRBJ2-7|many|NA|TRBV12-3/TRBV12-4
TGTGCCAGCAGTTTCCAGAGTACCTACGAGCAGTACTTC
CASSFQSTYEQYF
>TRBJ2-5|NA|TRBD1|TRBV7-6
TGTGCCAGCAGCTTTACAGGGGCCCCGCAGACCCAGTACTTC
CASSFTGAPQTQYF
>TRBJ1-1|NA|TRBD1|TRBV7-2
TGTGCCAGCAGCGGCAGGGGGGGCACTGAAGCTTTCTTT
CASSGRGGTEAFF
>TRBJ2-5|few|TRBD1|TRBV5-1
TGCGCCAGCAGCTGGAACACCGGGACAGGGGGCGGAGAGACCCAGTACTTC
CASSWNTGTGGGETQYF
>TRBJ1-5|NA|NA|TRBV5-1
TGCGCCAGCCGGGAAGGGGCAGGTAGCAATCAGCCCCAGCATTTT
CASREGAGSNQPQHF
>TRBJ2-7|NA|TRBD1|TRBV30
TGTGCCTGGACCCCCGGGACAGCTACTTTCGAGCAGTACTTC
CAWTPGTATFEQYF
>TRBJ2-5|NA|TRBD2|TRBV2
TGTGCCAGCAGCGAAGGTGCGGGGGGACAAGAGACCCAGTACTTC
CASSEGAGGQETQYF
>TRBJ1-1|many|NA|TRBV7-3
TGTGCCAGCAGCTTAGGAGGGGCCACTGAAGCTTTCTTT
CASSLGGATEAFF
>TRBJ1-2|few|NA|TRBV4-1
TGCGCCAGCAGCCAAGACCCCGCGCCGGACTATGGCTACACCTTC
CASSQDPAPDYGYTF
>TRBJ2-5|NA|NA|TRBV4-3
TGCGCCAGCAGCCAAGAGCTTACAGGGGGGAGGGCCCAGTACTTC
CASSQELTGGRAQYF
>TRBJ2-5|NA|NA|TRBV6-2/TRBV6-3
TGTGCCAGCAGGCCTTTGGGATTGCGGTGGGAGACCCAGTACTTC
CASRPLGLRWETQYF
>TRBJ1-1|NA|TRBD1|TRBV6-6
TGTGCCAGCAGTACCAGGGGGCATCGGAGCACTGAAGCTTTCTTT
CASSTRGHRSTEAFF
>TRBJ2-3|NA|NA|TRBV12-3/TRBV12-4
TGTGCCAGCAGGCCGGACGATGGGGCAGATACGCAGTATTTT
CASRPDDGADTQYF
>TRBJ2-5|few|TRBD2|TRBV20-1
TGCAGTGCTAGTTTGCGGGGGGGGAAGACCCAGTACTTC
CSASLRGGKTQYF
>TRBJ2-2|NA|NA|TRBV10-2
TGCGCCAGCAGTGAGAACACCGGGGAGCTGTTTTTT
CASSENTGELFF